These T cell receptor beta chains were read from a single sample in a study of Ad26.COV2.S vaccination and SARS-CoV-2 variants. Only in-frame clones appear in the TCRdb table, and some are missing; sequencing was by immunoSEQ multiplex PCR. The sample has 300,000 to 400,000 clones, approximately 86% seen once. Sequences were derived from peripheral blood, sampled in a trial of Ad26.COV2.S vaccine versus placebo. The receptor source for this set is a person aged 18 to 65 who received the Ad26.COV2.S COVID-19 vaccine or a placebo. Each CDR3 is given with its conserved first and last residue. The order of the fields is J gene, D gene, V gene, clone size, CDR3 protein, CDR3 DNA. The D gene is left open where the match is weak. Size is omitted from some rows. Given values are once, few, many or a class for expanded clones.

TRBJ2-2	TRBD2	TRBV5-5	.	CASSLGSLAGGTNTGELFF	TGTGCCAGCAGCTTGGGAAGTCTAGCGGGGGGCACGAACACCGGGGAGCTGTTTTTT
TRBJ1-5	TRBD1	TRBV11-2	.	CASSERPGTGYQPQHF	TGTGCCAGCAGCGAACGTCCCGGGACAGGGTATCAGCCCCAGCATTTT
TRBJ2-1	.	TRBV6-5	.	CASNDPWRGEQFF	TGTGCCAGCAACGACCCTTGGAGGGGTGAGCAGTTCTTC
TRBJ1-4	TRBD1	TRBV5-1	.	CASSGTGTFNEKLFF	TGCGCCAGCAGCGGGACAGGGACCTTTAATGAAAAACTGTTTTTT
TRBJ2-3	TRBD2	TRBV9	.	CATVQFLAEGSGGTDTQYF	TGTGCCACAGTCCAATTTTTGGCCGAGGGTAGCGGGGGCACAGATACGCAGTATTTT
TRBJ1-6	.	TRBV7-9	.	CASSLEGNSPLHF	TGTGCCAGCAGCTTAGAGGGGAATTCACCCCTCCACTTT
TRBJ2-5	.	TRBV12-5	.	CASGQGGQETQYF	TGTGCTAGTGGGCAAGGGGGCCAAGAGACCCAGTACTTC
TRBJ2-7	TRBD2	TRBV5-1	.	CASSSVSGGGEQYF	TGCGCCAGCAGCTCCGTTAGCGGGGGCGGCGAGCAGTACTTC
TRBJ2-3	.	TRBV18	.	CASSPRDTTLDTQYF	TGTGCCAGCTCCCCGCGAGACACCACACTTGATACGCAGTATTTT
TRBJ2-7	TRBD1	TRBV5-6	.	CASTRQGRGEQYF	TGTGCCAGCACCCGACAGGGAAGGGGCGAGCAGTACTTC
TRBJ1-6	.	TRBV4-2	.	CASSQGKGMTPLHF	TGTGCCAGCAGCCAAGGCAAAGGGATGACACCCCTCCACTTT
TRBJ1-4	.	TRBV7-9	few	CASSPTGTTNEKLFF	TGTGCCAGCAGCCCTACAGGGACGACCAATGAAAAACTGTTTTTT
TRBJ1-5	.	TRBV28	.	CASSSEGVEDQPQHF	TGTGCCAGCAGTTCCGAGGGGGTGGAGGATCAGCCCCAGCATTTT
TRBJ1-4	.	TRBV6-6	.	CASSFLPEKLFF	TGTGCCAGCAGTTTCCTGCCTGAAAAACTGTTTTTT
TRBJ2-4	.	TRBV2	.	CASTGTLAKNIQYF	TGTGCCAGCACCGGGACATTAGCCAAAAACATTCAGTACTTC
TRBJ2-3	TRBD1	TRBV27	.	CASWGQGPTDTQYF	TGTGCCAGCTGGGGACAGGGACCCACAGATACGCAGTATTTT
TRBJ1-3	.	TRBV3-1/TRBV3-2	.	CASNSRDTALSGNTIYF	TGTGCCAGCAACTCCCGGGACACTGCCCTCTCTGGAAACACCATATATTTT
TRBJ2-1	TRBD2	TRBV7-9	few	CASSLGVSGDNNEQFF	TGTGCCAGCAGCTTAGGCGTTAGCGGGGATAACAATGAGCAGTTCTTC
TRBJ1-2	.	TRBV6-5	.	CASSIRSEVYGYTF	TGTGCCAGCAGTATCCGTTCAGAGGTCTATGGCTACACCTTC
TRBJ2-3	TRBD2	TRBV7-2	.	CASSLFSGGDTQYF	TGTGCCAGCAGCTTATTTAGCGGGGGGGATACGCAGTATTTT
TRBJ1-2	TRBD1	TRBV9	.	CASSEGQVLFYGYTF	TGTGCCAGCAGCGAGGGACAGGTACTTTTCTATGGCTACACCTTC
TRBJ1-1	.	TRBV15	once	CATSRDRGEAFF	TGTGCCACCAGCAGAGATCGTGGTGAAGCTTTCTTT
TRBJ1-1	.	TRBV9	once	CASSVGGIVTEAFF	TGTGCCAGCAGCGTAGGTGGGATTGTGACTGAAGCTTTCTTT
TRBJ2-7	.	TRBV20-1	.	CSARGDYEQYF	TGCAGTGCTAGGGGTGATTACGAGCAGTACTTC
TRBJ1-2	.	TRBV28	.	CASSSQGNYGYTF	TGTGCCAGCAGTTCGCAGGGGAACTATGGCTACACCTTC
TRBJ2-5	.	TRBV7-9	.	CASSPSGGVETQYF	TGTGCCAGCAGCCCTTCCGGAGGGGTCGAGACCCAGTACTTC
TRBJ2-1	TRBD1	TRBV24-1	.	CATKGTGINEQFF	TGTGCCACCAAGGGGACAGGAATCAATGAGCAGTTCTTC
TRBJ2-1	.	TRBV5-5	.	CASSYRDNNHNEQFF	TGTGCCAGCAGCTACCGGGACAACAATCACAATGAGCAGTTCTTC
TRBJ2-5	TRBD2	TRBV9	.	CASSVLAGGTQETQYF	TGTGCCAGCAGCGTGCTGGCGGGGGGCACCCAAGAGACCCAGTACTTC
TRBJ1-4	TRBD1	TRBV28	.	CASSLDRGWEKLFF	TGTGCCAGCAGTCTCGACAGGGGGTGGGAAAAACTGTTTTTT
TRBJ2-3	.	TRBV4-1	.	CASSPPAVPHTDTQYF	TGCGCCAGCAGCCCCCCCGCCGTGCCGCACACAGATACGCAGTATTTT
TRBJ2-5	TRBD2	TRBV5-1	.	CASSPGLAGAGETQYF	TGCGCCAGCAGCCCGGGACTAGCGGGGGCCGGGGAGACCCAGTACTTC
TRBJ2-2	.	TRBV28	.	CASSLGGRVTGELFF	TGTGCCAGCAGTTTAGGGGGAAGGGTGACCGGGGAGCTGTTTTTT